These 10 T cell receptor beta chains were all obtained from the same sample, sequenced in a study of human T cells and chemical hapten exposure. Time point defined: patch test 1, 2 weeks after DPC sensitization. Treatment here: therapeutic diphenylcyclopropenone sensitization with weekly scalp DPC. TCRdb reprocessed the RACE reads via MiXCR and lists one record per CDR3 protein. The sample shows 70,000 to 80,000 distinct CDR3 sequences, 30% to 35% of them seen only once. Sequencing used whole blood, obtained in connection with sensitization to the hapten diphenylcyclopropenone (DPC). The source is a man aged 40-50 years with alopecia areata. Some clones in this sample may be carry-over from other donors' samples.

This clonotype showed up just a few times. This chain joins TRBV29-1 and TRBJ2-1; a weak D match, TRBD1 (5 bases). This CDR3 comprises 14 residues. The germline gives CDR1 SQVTM, CDR2 ANQGSEA. V was trimmed by 2 bases and J by 6 bases, leaving 14 bases between them. CDR3 DNA sequence: TGCAGCGTTGAACCGTCCGGCAGGGTCAATGAGCAGTTCTTC. This gives the protein CSVEPSGRVNEQFF.

There are a few counts of this clonotype. The V and J genes are TRBV28 and TRBJ2-7; TRBD1 agrees at 8 bases. The CDR3 totals 14 residues. The germline gives CDR1 MDHEN, CDR2 SYDVKM. After removal of 6 bases from V and 2 bases from J, the junction contained 6 bases not matched to a gene. The CDR3 DNA sequence: TGTGCCAGCAGGGCCGGGACAGGAACCTACGAGCAGTACTTC. Residues: CASRAGTGTYEQYF.

This clonotype was picked up a small number of times. The DNA of the CDR3 is TGTGCCAGCAGTGAAGTCGAGAGGGGGCGAAGTGAAGCTTTCTTT. The encoded protein is CASSEVERGRSEAFF. The chain uses TRBV6-1 and TRBJ1-1; TRBD1 matches 7 bases. This CDR3 has 15 amino acids. The V gene end was trimmed by 1 base and the J gene end by 7 bases; junction bases not matched to a gene: 9. The germline CDR1 and CDR2 sequences are MNHNS and SASEGT.

This chain connects TRBV5-1 to TRBJ2-7, with 8 bases lining up with TRBD1. Germline values: CDR1 SGHRS, CDR2 YFSETQ. This CDR3 is 15 amino acids long. The V and J ends lost 4 bases and 6 bases, in that order; junction bases with no gene match: 12. The CDR3 DNA follows: TGCGCCAGCAGCGTGCCGGGACAGGCGGAGGGCGAGCAGTACTTC. This codes for CASSVPGQAEGEQYF.

This clonotype occurred a few times. The V gene is TRBV18, the J gene TRBJ2-1; D is perhaps TRBD2 (6 bases). V was shortened by 3 bases and J by 5 bases, with 8 bases between the two germline ends. The CDR3 has 13 amino acids. Germline CDR1 is KGHSH and CDR2 is LQKENI. The CDR3 DNA is TGTGCCAGCTCACCCAGACTAGACAATGAGCAGTTCTTC. Protein: CASSPRLDNEQFF.

For this clonotype: With a much larger clone just one base away, this may be a read error. V usage is TRBV28 and J usage is TRBJ1-1; TRBD1 matches at 7 bases. Looked up from germline, CDR1 is MDHEN and CDR2 is SYDVKM. This CDR3 has 15 residues. Trimming took 5 bases from V and 11 from J; bases not matched to a gene: 17. CDR3 region: CASSLRDSGDDTAFF. The CDR3 DNA sequence: TGTGCCAGCAGTCTCCGGGACAGTGGAGACGACACGGCTTTCTTT.

The rearrangement joins TRBV12-3 or TRBV12-4 to TRBJ1-1, with a weak D call TRBD1 (5 bases). The CDR3 is made up of 12 amino acids. Trimming removed 5 bases at V and 9 bases at J, with 13 bases between. Here the CDR3 DNA reads TGTGCCAGCAGTCCAGACAGAGCGAAAGCTTTCTTT. Translating it yields CASSPDRAKAFF.

This clonotype was seen more than once but under ten times. This chain links TRBV7-8 with TRBJ2-1; tentatively, D is TRBD2 (6 bases). CDR1 is SGHVS, CDR2 FQNEAQ, per germline. The CDR3 consists of 15 residues. V was trimmed by 5 bases and J by 3 bases, leaving 14 bases between them. The CDR3 sequence is CASSPLAGNYNEQFF. The CDR3 region has the DNA TGTGCCAGCAGCCCCTTGGCGGGGAACTACAATGAGCAGTTCTTC. The full variable domain, completed using reference TRBV7-8 and TRBJ2-1, is GAGVSQSPRYKVAKRGQDVALRCDPISGHVSLFWYQQALGQGPEFLTYFQNEAQLDKSGLPSDRFFAERPEGSVSTLKIQRTQQEDSAVYLCASSPLAGNYNEQFFGPGTRLTVL.

The table lists this clonotype with a few counts. J is TRBJ2-1 and V is TRBV6-5; 10 positions agree with TRBD1. The V segment lost 4 bases and the J segment 2 bases; nucleotides outside the gene matches: 8. Germline CDR1 reads MNHEY; CDR2 reads SVGAGI. The CDR3 runs to 17 residues. The CDR3 region is CASSSTGQGGAYNEQFF. The CDR3 region has the DNA TGTGCCAGCAGTTCCACCGGACAGGGGGGTGCCTACAATGAGCAGTTCTTC.

The V and J genes are TRBV7-2 and TRBJ2-2; weak D call: TRBD2 (6 bases). The germline V and J ends were trimmed by 8 bases and 3 bases, with 19 bases remaining between them. Germline V CDR1 and CDR2: SGHTA, FQGNSA. CDR3 length: 16 amino acids. CDR3 loop: CASRRFGSGDTGELFF. The CDR3 region has the DNA TGTGCCAGCCGGCGATTCGGGAGTGGGGACACCGGGGAGCTGTTTTTT.